This paragraph reports one TCR beta chain. This entry belongs to a study of blood T cell repertoires in COVID-19. Study-level background: PBMCs, B-cell-depleted T cells, or T cells provided the cDNA or gDNA that made up the material.

This table comes from immunoSEQ multiplex PCR, and its TCRdb copy is limited to in-frame clones, with some not included. The repertoire holds tens of thousands of clones, with 70% to 90% as singletons. Trimming left V 4 bases short and J 9 bases short, with 10 bases between. CDR1 and CDR2 from the germline V gene are SNHLY and FYNNEI. The length of the CDR3 is 13 residues. Specimen: peripheral blood. The receptor was derived from an elderly man with acute or convalescent COVID-19. This rearrangement joins TRBV2 to TRBJ1-6; perhaps TRBD1 as D (5 bases). As DNA, the CDR3 is TGTGCCAGCAGTGTCCAGGGTGGTTCACCCCTCCACTTT. Translated: CASSVQGGSPLHF.